This T cell receptor (beta chain) appears in the sequencing data of a study of glioma-infiltrating T cells. The iRepertoire nested amplicon-rescue multiplex PCR amplified TCR alpha and beta CDR3s from RNA. One entry per CDR3 protein, called by TCRdb with MiXCR from the multiplex PCR reads. This sample carries a few hundred thousand distinct CDR3 sequences, roughly 41% of them seen once, and the ten largest clones take around 11%. This clonotype was found a few times. The V and J ends lost 3 bases and 7 bases, in that order; junction bases with no gene match: 8. Per germline, CDR1 SGHVS and CDR2 FNYEAQ. The CDR3 has 15 amino acids.

The sequence came from a human donor with low-grade glioma or glioblastoma, undergoing nonglioma brain surgery, or in good health (not recorded which). Sequencing input: glioma tissue, nonneoplastic brain tissue, or PBMCs (not recorded which). V is TRBV7-6 and J is TRBJ2-5, with 10 bases that match TRBD2. The CDR3 nucleotides are TGTGCCAGCAGCTTCGGACTAGCGGAAGGACGGACCCAGTACTTC. This sequence encodes CASSFGLAEGRTQYF. The full variable domain, rest sourced from reference TRBV7-6 and TRBJ2-5, is GAGVSQSPRYKVTKRGQDVALRCDPISGHVSLYWYRQALGQGPEFLTYFNYEAQQDKSGLPNDRFSAERPEGSISTLTIQRTEQRDSAMYRCASSFGLAEGRTQYFGPGTRLLVL.